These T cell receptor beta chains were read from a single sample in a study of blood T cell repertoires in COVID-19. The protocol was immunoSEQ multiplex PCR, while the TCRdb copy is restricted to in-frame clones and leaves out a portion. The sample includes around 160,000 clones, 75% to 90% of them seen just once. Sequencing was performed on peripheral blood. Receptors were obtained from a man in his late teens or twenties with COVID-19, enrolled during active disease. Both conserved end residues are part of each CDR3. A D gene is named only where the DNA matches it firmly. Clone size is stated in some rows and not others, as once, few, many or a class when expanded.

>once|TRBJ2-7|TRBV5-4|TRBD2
CASSKGGGSDYEQYF
TGTGCCAGCAGCAAGGGTGGCGGGAGTGACTACGAGCAGTACTTC
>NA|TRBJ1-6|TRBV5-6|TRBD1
CASSGMDRGSSYNSPLHF
TGTGCCAGCAGCGGGATGGACAGGGGGAGCTCCTATAATTCACCCCTCCACTTT
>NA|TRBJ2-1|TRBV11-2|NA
CASSLVLAGEQFF
TGTGCCAGCAGCTTAGTACTAGCAGGGGAGCAGTTCTTC
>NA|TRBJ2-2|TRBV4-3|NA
CASSQAWRRTGELFF
TGCGCCAGCAGCCAAGCTTGGAGGCGTACCGGGGAGCTGTTTTTT
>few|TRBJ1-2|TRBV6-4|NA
CASSDGAGAEGYTF
TGTGCCAGCAGTGACGGTGCAGGGGCGGAGGGCTACACCTTC
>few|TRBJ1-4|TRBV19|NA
CASSIGHQEKLFF
TGTGCCAGTAGTATAGGACATCAGGAAAAACTGTTTTTT
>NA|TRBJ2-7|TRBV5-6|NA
CASSLGLGDTKQTLYEQYF
TGTGCCAGCAGCTTGGGTCTGGGGGACACCAAACAAACCCTCTACGAGCAGTACTTC
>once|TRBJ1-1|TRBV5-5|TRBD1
CASSSEGARNTEAFF
TGTGCCAGCAGCTCGGAGGGGGCGCGAAACACTGAAGCTTTCTTT
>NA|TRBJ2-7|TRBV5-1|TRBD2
CASSLDVSGRSVYEQYF
TGCGCCAGCAGCTTGGATGTTAGCGGGAGAAGTGTCTACGAGCAGTACTTC
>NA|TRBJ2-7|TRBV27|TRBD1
CASSLRRRTGASEQYF
TGTGCCAGCAGTTTAAGACGTCGGACAGGGGCCTCCGAGCAGTACTTC
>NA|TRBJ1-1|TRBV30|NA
CAWRVGGEAFF
TGTGCCTGGAGGGTGGGAGGGGAAGCTTTCTTT
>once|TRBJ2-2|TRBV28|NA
CASSLGENTGELFF
TGTGCCAGCAGCCTCGGGGAGAACACCGGGGAGCTGTTTTTT
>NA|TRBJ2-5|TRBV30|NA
CAWTGAQETQYF
TGTGCCTGGACAGGGGCCCAAGAGACCCAGTACTTC
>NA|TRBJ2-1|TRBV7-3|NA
CASSPYRSSYNEQFF
TGTGCCAGCAGCCCCTACAGGAGCTCCTACAATGAGCAGTTCTTC
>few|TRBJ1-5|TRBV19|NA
CASSIDRGKVAFSNQPQHF
TGTGCCAGTAGTATAGATCGTGGCAAGGTAGCTTTCAGCAATCAGCCCCAGCATTTT
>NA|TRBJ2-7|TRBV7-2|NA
CASSLTLDRSSYEQYF
TGTGCCAGCAGCTTGACCCTTGACAGAAGCTCCTACGAGCAGTACTTC
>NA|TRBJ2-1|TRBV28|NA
CASYPGGVGREQFF
TGTGCCAGCTACCCAGGCGGGGTAGGGCGTGAGCAGTTCTTC
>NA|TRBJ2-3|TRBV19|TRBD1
CASSIADRGRDTQYF
TGTGCCAGTAGTATCGCGGACAGGGGTCGGGATACGCAGTATTTT
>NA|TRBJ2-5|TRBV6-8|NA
CASRSGPYQETQYF
TGTGCCAGCAGAAGCGGTCCGTACCAAGAGACCCAGTACTTC
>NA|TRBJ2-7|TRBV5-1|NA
CASRIGTGDSYEQYF
TGCGCCAGCAGAATAGGGACGGGAGACTCCTACGAGCAGTACTTC
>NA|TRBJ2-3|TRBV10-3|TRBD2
CATSSGDPQYF
TGTGCCACCTCTAGCGGGGATCCGCAGTATTTT
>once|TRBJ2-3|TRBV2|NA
CASSTPLGGTEDTQYF
TGTGCCAGCAGCACCCCGTTGGGCGGGACTGAAGATACGCAGTATTTT
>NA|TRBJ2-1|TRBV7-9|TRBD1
CASTSGQGYNEQFF
TGTGCCAGCACCTCTGGACAGGGCTACAATGAGCAGTTCTTC
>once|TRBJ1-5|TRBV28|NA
CASSYLDRIAQPQHF
TGTGCCAGCAGTTACCTCGACAGGATCGCTCAGCCCCAGCATTTT
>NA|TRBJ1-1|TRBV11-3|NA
CASSFRSGAEAFF
TGTGCCAGCAGCTTCCGATCAGGGGCTGAAGCTTTCTTT
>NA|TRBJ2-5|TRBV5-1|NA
CASSLAATGQETQYF
TGCGCCAGCAGCTTGGCCGCGACAGGACAAGAGACCCAGTACTTC
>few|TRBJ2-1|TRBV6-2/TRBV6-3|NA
CASSEGNEQFF
TGTGCCAGCAGTGAGGGCAATGAGCAGTTCTTC
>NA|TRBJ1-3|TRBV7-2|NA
CASSFATAHSGNTIYF
TGTGCCAGCAGCTTCGCGACTGCCCACTCTGGAAACACCATATATTTT
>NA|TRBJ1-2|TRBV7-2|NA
CASLKGVGVVYGYTF
TGTGCCAGCCTCAAGGGGGTCGGGGTCGTCTATGGCTACACCTTC
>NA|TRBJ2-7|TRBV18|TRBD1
CASSPPRDSTLEQYF
TGTGCCAGCTCACCACCGAGGGACAGTACGCTTGAGCAGTACTTC
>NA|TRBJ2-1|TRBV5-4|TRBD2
CASWTSGRDEQFF
TGTGCCAGCTGGACTAGCGGGAGAGATGAGCAGTTCTTC
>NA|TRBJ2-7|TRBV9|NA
CASSVTYEQYF
TGTGCCAGCAGCGTTACTTACGAGCAGTACTTC
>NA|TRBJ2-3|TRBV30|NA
CAWRRVPGTDTQYF
TGTGCCTGGAGACGGGTCCCTGGCACAGATACGCAGTATTTT
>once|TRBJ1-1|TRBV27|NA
CASSPWRVGNTEAFF
TGTGCCAGCAGCCCTTGGAGGGTAGGGAACACTGAAGCTTTCTTT
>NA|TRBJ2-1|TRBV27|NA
CASSLFWTPTYNEQFF
TGTGCCAGCAGTTTATTTTGGACACCAACTTACAATGAGCAGTTCTTC
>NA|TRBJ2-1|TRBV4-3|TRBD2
CASSQDGLAALYNEQFF
TGCGCCAGCAGCCAAGATGGTCTAGCGGCATTATACAATGAGCAGTTCTTC
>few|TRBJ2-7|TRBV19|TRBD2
CASSIALAGYEQYF
TGTGCCAGTAGTATAGCCCTAGCGGGATACGAGCAGTACTTC
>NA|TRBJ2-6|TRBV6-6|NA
CASSYGRSGANVLTF
TGTGCCAGCAGTTACGGGAGGTCTGGGGCCAACGTCCTGACTTTC